This T cell receptor beta chain stems from a study of blood T cell repertoires in COVID-19. Overall study context: From the United States, Italy and Spain came samples of acute and convalescent COVID-19. In each case, the material was cDNA or gDNA derived from T cells, B-cell-depleted T cells, or PBMCs.

Original processing methods: The assay estimated nucleated cells by amplifying reference gene primers. Sequenced by immunoSEQ multiplex PCR; TCRdb stores in-frame clones only, minus some. That table supplies the V and J calls and clone size; D and trimming were determined from the DNA. There are tens of thousands of clones in the sample; approximately 88% occur only once, and more than 5.5% lies in the top ten. This CDR3 contains 16 residues. V dropped 0 bases and J dropped 8 bases, with 17 bases sitting between them. Germline V lookup: CDR1 LGHNA, CDR2 YNFKEQ. The rearrangement links TRBV4-2 to TRBJ2-1, with D perhaps matching TRBD2 (6 bases). This receptor was taken from an elderly woman with acute or convalescent COVID-19. Material for sequencing was peripheral blood. For the CDR3, the DNA is TGTGCCAGCAGCCAAGATTTTCGGGCCCGGGACTATGAGCAGTTCTTC. Amino acids: CASSQDFRARDYEQFF.